This T cell receptor (beta chain) was retrieved from a study of T cells after yellow fever vaccination. Study-wide results and caveats: A minor fraction of clonotypes spanned both CD4 and CD8 compartments. By day 5 rather than day 15, the secondary response had peaked, though it was weaker.

CDR1 SGHTA and CDR2 FQGNSA come from the germline V gene. With V trimmed by 1 base and J by 4 bases, 7 bases remained unmatched. The length of the CDR3 is 16 residues. As concerns this clonotype: The antigen is not known.

MiXCR, applied by TCRdb to the 5' RACE reads, yields one record per CDR3 protein. The top ten hold less than 20% of the sample, which has approximately 510,000 distinct CDR3 sequences, around a fifth seen once. This sample comprised PBMCs, obtained less than 25 days after the first yellow fever vaccination. The receptor was isolated from a man between 18 and 35 years old who received the YFV17D yellow fever vaccine. The rearrangement uses TRBV7-2 and TRBJ2-1, with TRBD2 matching 7 bases. As DNA, the CDR3 is TGTGCCAGCAGCTTAGATTCTCTAGCGGCATACAATGAGCAGTTCTTC. This codes for CASSLDSLAAYNEQFF.